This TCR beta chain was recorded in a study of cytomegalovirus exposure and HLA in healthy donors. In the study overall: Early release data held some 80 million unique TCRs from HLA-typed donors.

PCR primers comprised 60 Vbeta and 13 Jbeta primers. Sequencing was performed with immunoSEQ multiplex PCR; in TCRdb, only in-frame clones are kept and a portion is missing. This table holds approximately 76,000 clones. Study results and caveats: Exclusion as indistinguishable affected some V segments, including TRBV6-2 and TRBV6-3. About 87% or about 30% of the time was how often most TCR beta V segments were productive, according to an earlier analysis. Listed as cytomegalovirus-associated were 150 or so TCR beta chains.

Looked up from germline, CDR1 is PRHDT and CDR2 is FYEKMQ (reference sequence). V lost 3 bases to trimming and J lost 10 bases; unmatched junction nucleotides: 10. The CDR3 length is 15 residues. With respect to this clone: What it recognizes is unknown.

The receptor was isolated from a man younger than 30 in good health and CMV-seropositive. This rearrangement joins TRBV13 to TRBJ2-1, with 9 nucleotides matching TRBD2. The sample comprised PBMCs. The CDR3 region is CASSFIGGGRGEQFF. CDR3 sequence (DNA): TGTGCCAGCAGCTTCATAGGTGGCGGGAGGGGCGAGCAGTTCTTC.